This T cell receptor (beta chain) was sequenced for a study of cytomegalovirus exposure and HLA in healthy donors. 13 Jbeta primers and 60 Vbeta primers were used for the PCR. In the study's own analysis: Per a later analysis, the number of unique TCR beta chains was roughly 87 million, of which roughly 11 million were shared. TCRdb's copy holds only in-frame clones and misses some; the assay was immunoSEQ multiplex PCR. Clonal size and the V and J genes are those of that table, whereas D and trimming came from the DNA. Of 150,000 to 200,000 clones listed, roughly 68% are singletons. Trimming removed 5 bases at V and 0 bases at J, with 11 bases between. CDR1 and CDR2 from the germline V gene are MNHEY and SVGAGI. The CDR3 contains 15 residues. As concerns this clone: No antigen is known for it.

Overall study results and limits: Sequencing depth roughly uniform across donors was assumed in presence/absence analyses. Owing to their indistinguishability, certain V segments, notably TRBV6-2 and TRBV6-3, were excluded. Immune exposure data for these donors was limited to CMV serostatus.

This chain uses TRBV6-5 with TRBJ1-3; unclear D gene. This clonotype originated in a woman aged 30 to 39 in good health and CMV-seronegative. The sequenced sample consisted of PBMCs. CDR3 DNA sequence: TGTGCCAGCAGTCGCTACAGATTCTCTGGAAACACCATATATTTT. As protein: CASSRYRFSGNTIYF.